Each of the 26 T cell receptor beta chains below was sequenced from the same sample in a study of cytomegalovirus exposure and HLA in healthy donors. The study ran its PCR with 60 Vbeta and 13 Jbeta primers. TCRdb's table, derived via immunoSEQ multiplex PCR, lists solely in-frame clones and lacks some. The sample records roughly 100,000 clones, more than 65% being singletons. Sequenced input: PBMCs. These receptors all come from a man aged 35 to 55 in good health and CMV-seropositive.

The chain is built from TRBV2 and TRBJ1-1, with D maybe TRBD1 (6 bases). Looked up from germline, CDR1 is SNHLY and CDR2 is FYNNEI. There are 13 residues in the CDR3. With 11 bases removed from V and 6 bases from J, the gap between germline ends came to 19 bases. The CDR3: CASQGDIFSEAFF. CDR3 DNA: TGTGCCTCCCAAGGGGACATCTTTTCTGAAGCTTTCTTT. The entire variable domain, with the rest obtained from reference TRBV2 and TRBJ1-1, is as follows: EPEVTQTPSHQVTQMGQEVILRCVPISNHLYFYWYRQILGQKVEFLVSFYNNEISEKSEIFDDQFSVERPDGSNFTLKIRSTKLEDSAMYFCASQGDIFSEAFFGQGTRLTVV.

V gene TRBV28 combines with J gene TRBJ2-7; no clear D. V was trimmed by 5 bases and J by 12 bases, leaving 14 bases between them. CDR1 and CDR2 (germline): MDHEN, SYDVKM. The CDR3 has 11 residues. CDR3 DNA sequence: TGTGCCAGCAGTGCGACAAACAATCGGTACTTC. It translates to CASSATNNRYF.

A remark on this clone: At one end, the junction sequence differs from germline, possibly due to a read error. The J gene is TRBJ2-6, the V gene TRBV12-5; 7 bases are shared with TRBD2. Germline V gene lookup returns CDR1 LGHNT and CDR2 FRNRAP. The CDR3 has 16 amino acids. The CDR3 DNA follows: TGTGCTAGTGGCCCGGACGGGGGGTCTGGGGCCAACGGCCTGACTTTC. As protein: CASGPDGGSGANGLTF. The whole variable domain, remainder taken from reference TRBV12-5 and TRBJ2-6, is DARVTQTPRHKVTEMGQEVTMRCQPILGHNTVFWYRQTMMQGLELLAYFRNRAPLDDSGMPKDRFSAEMPDATLATLKIQPSEPRDSAVYFCASGPDGGSGANGLTFGAGSRLTVL.

V gene TRBV5-1 combines with J gene TRBJ2-3; D is ambiguous. Looked up from germline, CDR1 is SGHRS and CDR2 is YFSETQ. V was trimmed by 1 base and J by 5 bases, leaving 11 bases between them. There are 14 residues in the CDR3. The CDR3: CASSLILVRDTQYF. In DNA form, the CDR3 reads TGCGCCAGCAGCTTGATTTTAGTACGAGATACGCAGTATTTT.

This clone has a handful of counts. The V call is TRBV28, the J call TRBJ2-6; D not resolved. V lost 1 base and J lost 0, with 7 bases in between. The CDR3 covers 16 residues. Germline V gene lookup returns CDR1 MDHEN and CDR2 SYDVKM. DNA of the CDR3: TGTGCCAGCAGTTTATTGAGGAGCTCTGGGGCCAACGTCCTGACTTTC. This gives the protein CASSLLRSSGANVLTF.

This clone was seen just once. The rearrangement links TRBV19 to TRBJ1-4; TRBD1 is a possible D gene (6 bases). V gave up 4 bases and J gave up 2 bases, with 8 bases separating them. The length of the CDR3 is 14 residues. Germline loops: CDR1 LNHDA, CDR2 SQIVND (reference sequence). The CDR3 here is CASSTQGTNEKLFF. The CDR3 DNA sequence: TGTGCCAGTAGTACCCAGGGGACTAATGAAAAACTGTTTTTT. The full variable domain, in which reference TRBV19 and TRBJ1-4 provide the parts outside the CDR3, is DGGITQSPKYLFRKEGQNVTLSCEQNLNHDAMYWYRQDPGQGLRLIYYSQIVNDFQKGDIAEGYSVSREKKESFPLTVTSAQKNPTAFYLCASSTQGTNEKLFFGSGTQLSVL.

The CDR3 DNA follows: TGTGCCAGCAGCTTGGGCCCGGGACTAGCGGACAATGAGCAGTTCTTC. It is translated as CASSLGPGLADNEQFF. This sequence joins TRBV7-2 and TRBJ2-1, with 11 bases that match TRBD2. The CDR3 extends over 16 amino acids. Germline V gene sequence: CDR1 SGHTA, CDR2 FQGNSA. V was pared by 3 bases and J by 5 bases, with 6 bases of the junction left unmatched. The full variable domain, completed using reference TRBV7-2 and TRBJ2-1, is GAGVSQSPSNKVTEKGKDVELRCDPISGHTALYWYRQSLGQGLEFLIYFQGNSAPDKSGLPSDRFSAERTGGSVSTLTIQRTQQEDSAVYLCASSLGPGLADNEQFFGPGTRLTVL.

The chain carries TRBV28 and TRBJ2-5, with 10 bases aligning to TRBD1. The DNA matches TRBJ2-7 better at its end, which makes the J call doubtful. The CDR3 extends over 14 amino acids. From germline, CDR1 is MDHEN and CDR2 SYDVKM. The CDR3 here is CASRPTGGRSEQYF. For the CDR3, the DNA is TGTGCCAGCAGACCGACAGGGGGCCGTAGCGAGCAGTACTTC.

This chain links TRBV5-6 with TRBJ1-1; 10 bases line up with TRBD1. The germline V gene encodes CDR1 SGHDT and CDR2 YYEEEE. The CDR3 contains 17 residues. V trimming: 4 bases; J trimming: 0 bases; junction bases outside the gene matches: 9. The CDR3 here is CASSLGTGEGMNTEAFF. The DNA of the CDR3 is TGTGCCAGCAGCCTCGGGACAGGGGAAGGGATGAACACTGAAGCTTTCTTT. The full variable domain, with the rest looked up from reference TRBV5-6 and TRBJ1-1, is DAGVTQSPTHLIKTRGQQVTLRCSPKSGHDTVSWYQQALGQGPQFIFQYYEEEERQRGNFPDRFSGHQFPNYSSELNVNALLLGDSALYLCASSLGTGEGMNTEAFFGQGTRLTVV.

The chain carries TRBV6-1 and TRBJ2-2, with TRBD2 matching 10 bases. The V gene end was trimmed by 8 bases and the J gene end by 1 base; junction bases not matched to a gene: 4. CDR1 is MNHNS and CDR2 is SASEGT in the germline V gene. The CDR3 covers 15 residues. CDR3 DNA: TGTGCCAGCCTATGGACTAGCGGGAACACCGGGGAGCTGTTTTTT. It yields the protein CASLWTSGNTGELFF.

The rearrangement links TRBV5-5 to TRBJ1-1, with D possibly TRBD1 on 6 matching bases. Germline CDR1 and CDR2: SGHKS and YYEKEE (reference sequence). Trimming removed 5 bases from V and 4 bases from J, with 12 bases in between. This CDR3 contains 13 residues. The CDR3 DNA sequence: TGTGCCAGCAGATCTGTGGGGGCCACTGAAGCTTTCTTT. This sequence encodes CASRSVGATEAFF.

This clone was seen a single time. The gene calls are TRBV5-4 and TRBJ2-7; D call uncertain. V was shortened by 4 bases and J by 1 base, with 12 bases between the two germline ends. This CDR3 spans 14 amino acids. CDR1 SGHNT and CDR2 YYREEE come from the germline V gene (reference sequence). The CDR3 nucleotides are TGTGCCAGCAGCGACACCACTCGGTCCTACGAGCAGTACTTC. Translation: CASSDTTRSYEQYF.

This clone was detected a few times. The chain combines TRBV28 with TRBJ2-7, with D tentatively TRBD1 (5 bases). The V gene's germline CDR1 is MDHEN and CDR2 SYDVKM. There are 15 residues in the CDR3. With 7 bases removed from V and 0 bases from J, the gap between germline ends came to 16 bases. The CDR3 sequence is CASTSSGQSSYEQYF. The CDR3 DNA follows: TGTGCCAGCACCTCGAGTGGACAAAGCTCCTACGAGCAGTACTTC.

This clone was seen a few times. This chain links TRBV10-2 with TRBJ2-7; 8 bases line up with TRBD1. The CDR3 has 18 residues. CDR1 and CDR2 (germline): WSHSY, SAAADI. J was trimmed by 3 bases and V by 0 bases; bases with no gene match: 13. The CDR3 reads CASSESWVTGTGLYEQYF. Here the CDR3 DNA reads TGCGCCAGCAGTGAGTCCTGGGTCACCGGGACAGGACTCTACGAGCAGTACTTC.

The CDR3 DNA is TGTGCCAGCAGCTTGGGGACAGGGGGAAAGACCCAGTACTTC. Amino acids: CASSLGTGGKTQYF. The genes are TRBV5-4 and TRBJ2-5; 10 bases agree with TRBD1. Per the germline V gene, CDR1 is SGHNT and CDR2 is YYREEE (reference sequence). This CDR3 comprises 14 residues. Losses at the gene ends were 0 bases for V and 6 bases for J; bases not matched to a gene: 2.

The table lists this clone with a count of one. The chain links TRBV18 to TRBJ2-2; the match to TRBD1 covers 8 bases. The CDR3 length is 15 residues. With V trimmed by 2 bases and J by 2 bases, 1 base remained unmatched. Germline values: CDR1 KGHSH, CDR2 LQKENI. The CDR3, as DNA: TGTGCCAGCTCACCAGGACAGGGAAACACCGGGGAGCTGTTTTTT. Protein sequence: CASSPGQGNTGELFF.

The J gene is TRBJ2-7, the V gene TRBV25-1; possibly TRBD2 for D (6 bases). CDR3 length equals 13 residues. The V gene's germline CDR1 is MGHDK and CDR2 SYGVNS. The V and J ends lost 1 base and 3 bases respectively, with 7 bases between them. The CDR3 is CASSEWRGYEQYF. The CDR3 DNA reads as TGTGCCAGCAGTGAATGGAGGGGCTACGAGCAGTACTTC.

The V and J genes are TRBV4-2 and TRBJ1-6, with D possibly TRBD1 on 5 matching bases. V dropped 1 base and J dropped 0 bases, with 16 bases sitting between them. The CDR3 has 19 amino acids. The germline gives CDR1 LGHNA, CDR2 YNFKEQ. CDR3 DNA sequence: TGTGCCAGCAGCCAAGCGGGTGGGGCGGGAGCCTCCTATAATTCACCCCTCCACTTT. Translated: CASSQAGGAGASYNSPLHF.

The genes are TRBV28 and TRBJ1-4; D possibly corresponds to TRBD1 (6 bases). The V gene's germline CDR1 is MDHEN and CDR2 SYDVKM. Trimming stripped 6 bases from V and 7 bases from J, with 21 bases between. This CDR3 comprises 16 residues. DNA of the CDR3: TGTGCCAGCAGCGAAATACGACAGGCGGCTCGTGAAAAACTGTTTTTT. Amino acid sequence: CASSEIRQAAREKLFF. Using reference TRBV28 and TRBJ1-4 for the parts outside the CDR3, the full variable domain is DVKVTQSSRYLVKRTGEKVFLECVQDMDHENMFWYRQDPGLGLRLIYFSYDVKMKEKGDIPEGYSVSREKKERFSLILESASTNQTSMYLCASSEIRQAAREKLFFGSGTQLSVL.

The rearrangement links TRBV4-1 to TRBJ2-6; TRBD2 is a possible D gene (6 bases). CDR1 and CDR2 (germline): MGHRA, YSYEKL. The V gene lost 4 bases and the J gene lost 0 bases, with 16 bases spanning the gap. This CDR3 comprises 18 residues. In nucleotides, the CDR3 is TGCGCCAGCAGCCCCGGTGGTGGGGGGTTCTCTGGGGCCAACGTCCTGACTTTC. It codes for CASSPGGGGFSGANVLTF.

The chain has TRBV19 and TRBJ2-5; 10 bases match TRBD1. The germline gives CDR1 LNHDA, CDR2 SQIVND (reference sequence). The length of the CDR3 is 16 residues. V was pared by 2 bases and J by 5 bases, with 8 bases of the junction left unmatched. CDR3 protein: CASSIPDRGSRETQYF. Here the CDR3 DNA reads TGTGCCAGTAGTATACCGGACAGGGGGAGTAGGGAGACCCAGTACTTC.

This clone was found a few times. This chain links TRBV30 with TRBJ2-1; D gene ambiguous. The V gene lost 4 bases and the J gene lost 3 bases, with 4 bases spanning the gap. The CDR3 runs 11 residues. Germline loops: CDR1 GTSNPN, CDR2 SVGIG (reference sequence). The CDR3 sequence: CAWNLYNEQFF. The CDR3 coding sequence is TGTGCCTGGAATCTCTACAATGAGCAGTTCTTC. Full variable domain (outside the CDR3, taken from reference TRBV30 and TRBJ2-1): SQTIHQWPATLVQPVGSPLSLECTVEGTSNPNLYWYRQAAGRGLQLLFYSVGIGQISSEVPQNLSASRPQDRQFILSSKKLLLSDSGFYLCAWNLYNEQFFGPGTRLTVL.

This chain links TRBV18 with TRBJ2-3; D may be TRBD1 (5 bases). This CDR3 region has 16 residues. V was cut by 3 bases and J by 0 bases, with 13 bases left in between. From germline, CDR1 is KGHSH and CDR2 LQKENI. CDR3 loop: CASSPKGPSSTDTQYF. The DNA for the CDR3 is TGTGCCAGCTCACCCAAGGGGCCGTCTAGCACAGATACGCAGTATTTT.

This clone was seen only once. This chain connects TRBV7-9 to TRBJ2-7; D might be TRBD2 (6 bases). The ends were cut back, 4 bases at V and 4 bases at J, with 20 bases in the middle. Germline values: CDR1 SEHNR, CDR2 FQNEAQ (reference sequence). This CDR3 is built from 16 residues. CDR3 amino acids: CASSSLSAGSVYEQYF. The CDR3 DNA reads TGTGCCAGCAGCTCCCTCTCGGCGGGATCCGTGTACGAGCAGTACTTC.

V gene TRBV9 combines with J gene TRBJ2-7; 7 bases agree with TRBD1. The CDR3 has 14 amino acids. The V segment lost 4 bases and the J segment 9 bases; nucleotides outside the gene matches: 13. Germline V gene lookup returns CDR1 SGDLS and CDR2 YYNGEE. The CDR3 here is CASSSGTVHCWQYF. The CDR3 DNA reads TGTGCCAGCAGCTCTGGGACAGTCCACTGTTGGCAGTACTTC.

This chain uses TRBV6-5 with TRBJ2-3; perhaps TRBD2 as D (6 bases). The CDR3 contains 14 residues. Germline values: CDR1 MNHEY, CDR2 SVGAGI. V was pared by 3 bases and J by 2 bases, with 9 bases between. The CDR3 DNA follows: TGTGCCAGCAGTTATGGCGGGATCACAGATACGCAGTATTTT. It specifies CASSYGGITDTQYF.